The 3 T cell receptor beta chains below all came from one sample that was sequenced in a study of CD8 T cells in ankylosing spondylitis. Study-level findings and limits: Ankylosing spondylitis blood appeared to be characterized by a TCR beta motif of about 8 highly homologous variants.

TCRdb passed the 5' RACE reads through MiXCR, listing each CDR3 protein once. Among about 450,000 distinct CDR3 sequences listed, roughly 26% were seen once. Antigen specificity for these receptors is unknown. The sequencing input was blood, either unsorted or a sorted T cell fraction (not recorded which). The receptors derive from a male donor with ankylosing spondylitis.

V gene TRBV10-2 combines with J gene TRBJ2-3; TRBD2 matches 9 bases. This CDR3 is 20 amino acids long. Germline CDR1 and CDR2: WSHSY and SAAADI. Unmatched junction bases numbered 16, after V lost 3 bases and J lost 0 bases. For the CDR3, the DNA is TGCGCCAGCAGTGACCCCATTGGGGCTAGCGGGAACACTAGCACAGATACGCAGTATTTT. It yields the protein CASSDPIGASGNTSTDTQYF.

The DNA of the CDR3 is TGTGCCAGCAGCTTGGGGGGTCAGCCCTTGGAGACCCAGTACTTC. Protein product: CASSLGGQPLETQYF. The rearrangement joins TRBV7-7 to TRBJ2-5, with a possible D match to TRBD2 (6 bases). The CDR3 runs 15 residues. Germline V gene data show CDR1 as SSHAT and CDR2 as FNYEAQ (reference sequence). Trimming pared 3 bases from V and 5 bases from J, leaving 16 bases between.

The chain couples TRBV27 to TRBJ2-2; 9 nucleotides align to TRBD2. V lost 5 bases, J lost 4 bases, and 8 bases stayed unmatched. Germline-derived CDR1 and CDR2 are MNHEY and SMNVEV (reference sequence). The CDR3 runs to 16 residues. The CDR3 reads CASSPTAGGVTGELFF. The CDR3 DNA reads TGTGCCAGCAGTCCAACCGCGGGAGGGGTCACCGGGGAGCTGTTTTTT.